This T cell receptor beta chain was recorded in a study of T cell responses to AZD1222 COVID-19 vaccine. Study context: Second-dose timings of about 4 or about 12 weeks were pooled. Overall study findings and caveats: Reportedly, nearly half the spike-specific TCRs target unmutated variant regions. Repertoire sampling happened only post peak T cell response.

There are 17 residues in the CDR3. V trimming: 7 bases; J trimming: 2 bases; junction bases outside the gene matches: 11. Sequencing was performed with immunoSEQ multiplex PCR; in TCRdb, only in-frame clones are kept and a portion is missing. This table holds 100,000 to 150,000 clones, 75% to 90% found once. Turning to this clone: The antigen is not known.

This specimen was peripheral blood, taken on day 0 of AZD1222 vaccination. The rearrangement joins TRBV23-1 to TRBJ1-5; 10 positions match TRBD1. TRBV23-1 is identified as an open reading frame with a role that is uncertain. The TCR comes from an adult in good health. For the CDR3, the DNA is TGCGCCAGCACGACAGGGGGCGCGCAAAGTGGCAATCAGCCCCAGCATTTT. Translated: CASTTGGAQSGNQPQHF.